This paragraph reports one TCR beta chain. The sample belongs to a study of blood T cell repertoires in COVID-19. There are 14 residues in the CDR3. V gave up 6 bases and J gave up 2 bases, with 13 bases separating them. Germline loops: CDR1 MNHEY, CDR2 SVGAGI. In the original processing: It was from reference gene primer amplification that nucleated cell counts were estimated. Here immunoSEQ multiplex PCR was the method, and the copy in TCRdb shows in-frame clones only, minus some. V and J calls and clone size are those listed in that table; D and trimming were worked out from the DNA. The sample lists around 110,000 clones, approximately 82% occurring once.

This TCR was sampled from a man between 70 and 80 years old with active or convalescent COVID-19. The chain joins TRBV6-5 to TRBJ1-2, with D possibly being TRBD1 (6 bases). The sequenced material came from peripheral blood. This CDR3 reads CASSSNRENYGYTF. CDR3 sequence (DNA): TGTGCCAGCAGCAGTAACAGGGAAAACTATGGCTACACCTTC.